This T cell receptor (beta chain) was sequenced in a study of blood T cell repertoires in COVID-19. About the study: Samples of COVID-19 (acute and convalescent) were obtained from the United States, Italy and Spain. T cells, B-cell-depleted T cells, or PBMCs provided the cDNA or gDNA that served as material.

Authors' methods: Scientists estimated how many nucleated cells there were by amplifying reference gene primers. Profiling relied on immunoSEQ multiplex PCR, and the TCRdb table lists in-frame clones only, not all of them. Clonal size and the V and J genes are those of that table, whereas D and trimming came from the DNA. The sample has about 110,000 clones; 88% are singletons. The ends lost 8 bases at V and 7 bases at J; junction bases unmatched: 9. The CDR3 has 14 residues. Germline V gene lookup returns CDR1 WSHSY and CDR2 SAAADI. The source of this sequence is a human donor in a cohort sampled during active COVID-19. This chain connects TRBV10-2 to TRBJ2-1, with TRBD2 identical over 9 bases. Sequences were obtained from peripheral blood. The CDR3 DNA reads TGCGCCAGCCGACCGGGACTAGCCACAAATGAGCAGTTCTTC. Amino acid sequence: CASRPGLATNEQFF.